This T cell receptor (beta chain) was captured in a study of T cell responses to AZD1222 COVID-19 vaccine. Study-wide findings and caveats: Most donors were white British and more were female, and clonal diversity was possibly underestimated.

The CDR3 contains 12 residues. Trimming removed 6 bases from V and 4 bases from J, with 10 bases in between. The germline V gene has CDR1 MNHEY and CDR2 SVGAGI. Some clones are missing from TCRdb's copy, which holds only in-frame ones; the method was immunoSEQ multiplex PCR. The sample comprises about 140,000 clones, 91% of which are singletons, and around 1.2% rests with the top ten. About this clone: The antigen remains undetermined.

The rearrangement uses TRBV6-5 and TRBJ2-7; possible D gene TRBD1, 5 bases. Here the sequenced sample was peripheral blood, taken 28 days after the second AZD1222 dose. This TCR was sampled from an adult who received the AZD1222 COVID-19 vaccine. This CDR3 is CASRSGAYEQYF. The CDR3, as DNA: TGTGCCAGCAGGTCTGGGGCTTACGAGCAGTACTTC.